In this sample, the clone carrying this T cell receptor (beta chain) turned up many times. This CDR3 has 14 residues. Trimming pared 8 bases from V and 0 bases from J, leaving 13 bases between. TCRdb called the RT-PCR reads again in MiXCR, with one record for every CDR3 protein. The data show about 700,000 distinct CDR3 sequences, 14% seen once. The J gene is TRBJ1-1, the V gene TRBV12-3 or TRBV12-4, with D perhaps matching TRBD1 (5 bases). This receptor was taken from a female donor in good health, serving as a healthy control. The sample consisted of memory CD4+ T cells from blood. CDR3 sequence reads: CASRRDGMNTEAFF. The DNA of the CDR3 is TGTGCCAGCCGCCGGGACGGAATGAACACTGAAGCTTTCTTT.